The 20 T cell receptor beta chains given below trace back to one sample, sequenced in a study of blood T cell repertoires in COVID-19. Data came from immunoSEQ multiplex PCR; TCRdb stores just in-frame clones and leaves some out. Of 200,000 to 300,000 clones in the sample, more than 70% were seen once. Specimen: peripheral blood. The receptors come from a woman in her twenties or thirties with COVID-19, enrolled during active disease.

V gene TRBV14 combines with J gene TRBJ1-2; TRBD1 might be the D (5 bases). Germline CDR1 and CDR2: SGHDN and FVKESK. With 4 bases removed from V and 5 bases from J, the gap between germline ends came to 17 bases. CDR3 length: 15 residues. The CDR3 spells CASSLSTAGFYGYTF. The CDR3 bases are TGTGCCAGCAGCCTCTCCACCGCAGGGTTTTATGGCTACACCTTC. The full variable domain, rest sourced from reference TRBV14 and TRBJ1-2, is EAGVTQFPSHSVIEKGQTVTLRCDPISGHDNLYWYRRVMGKEIKFLLHFVKESKQDESGMPNNRFLAERTGGTYSTLKVQPAELEDSGVYFCASSLSTAGFYGYTFGSGTRLTVV.

The V call is TRBV10-1, the J call TRBJ2-6; 8 bases fit TRBD1. The V gene's germline CDR1 is WNHNN and CDR2 SYGVQD (reference sequence). The V gene end was trimmed by 10 bases and the J gene end by 0 bases; junction bases not matched to a gene: 11. The CDR3 covers 17 residues. In DNA, the CDR3 is TGCGCCATCCATCGGGGGACAGGTACCTCTGGGGCCAACGTCCTGACTTTC. This gives the protein CAIHRGTGTSGANVLTF.

This sequence joins TRBV7-2 and TRBJ1-5; tentatively, D is TRBD1 (5 bases). The germline gives CDR1 SGHTA, CDR2 FQGNSA. This CDR3 is 15 amino acids long. V was shortened by 5 bases and J by 2 bases, with 13 bases between the two germline ends. In DNA, the CDR3 is TGTGCCAGCAGCCAAGGGGATTCGGGCAATCAGCCCCAGCATTTT. Residues: CASSQGDSGNQPQHF. Full variable domain (missing parts from reference TRBV7-2 and TRBJ1-5): GAGVSQSPSNKVTEKGKDVELRCDPISGHTALYWYRQSLGQGLEFLIYFQGNSAPDKSGLPSDRFSAERTGGSVSTLTIQRTQQEDSAVYLCASSQGDSGNQPQHFGDGTRLSIL.

This clone has only one observation. The chain is built from TRBV7-8 and TRBJ1-2; 7 nucleotides line up with TRBD1. The germline V gene encodes CDR1 SGHVS and CDR2 FQNEAQ. The CDR3 length is 14 residues. V shed 2 bases, J shed 4 bases, and the junction held 4 bases outside the gene matches. The CDR3 nucleotides are TGTGCCAGCAGCTTAAAACAGGGGAGCTATGGCTACACCTTC. Translating gives CASSLKQGSYGYTF.

Points on this clone: At the DNA level, this CDR3 is encoded by other sequences in the same sample as well. The V call is TRBV28, the J call TRBJ2-7; 8 bases match TRBD2. CDR3 size: 14 residues. Germline lookup yields CDR1 MDHEN and CDR2 SYDVKM. V was clipped by 7 bases and J by 1 base; unmatched bases: 6. The DNA for the CDR3 is TGTGCCAGCACCCGGGGGGGGGCGTCCTACGAGCAGTACTTC. Protein sequence: CASTRGGASYEQYF.

The chain links TRBV7-6 to TRBJ2-7; TRBD2 matches 7 bases. The CDR3 is 19 amino acids. CDR1 and CDR2 from the germline V gene are SGHVS and FNYEAQ. V was pared by 1 base and J by 0 bases, with 15 bases of the junction left unmatched. The CDR3 sequence: CASSLVGGENSGYSYEQYF. The CDR3 DNA reads as TGTGCCAGCAGCTTAGTGGGGGGAGAGAATAGCGGGTACTCCTACGAGCAGTACTTC.

The chain is built from TRBV5-1 and TRBJ2-5, with 7 nucleotides matching TRBD1. The V gene end was trimmed by 7 bases and the J gene end by 5 bases; junction bases not matched to a gene: 5. This CDR3 has 12 amino acids. From germline, CDR1 is SGHRS and CDR2 YFSETQ. This CDR3 is CASSTGQETQYF. CDR3 nucleotides: TGCGCCAGCTCTACGGGACAGGAGACCCAGTACTTC.

V is TRBV10-3 and J is TRBJ1-1; no clear D gene. Trimming cost V 6 bases and J 4 bases, with 9 bases left between them. This CDR3 contains 12 residues. Per germline, CDR1 ENHRY and CDR2 SYGVKD. CDR3 region: CAISLRGTEAFF. The CDR3 nucleotides read TGTGCCATCAGCCTACGGGGCACTGAAGCTTTCTTT.

The chain combines TRBV11-2 with TRBJ2-7, with TRBD2 matching 7 bases. Germline CDR1 is SGHAT and CDR2 is FQNNGV. The CDR3 has 14 amino acids. V shed 5 bases, J shed 3 bases, and the junction held 7 bases outside the gene matches. Here the CDR3 reads CASSTGGNRYEQYV. The CDR3, as DNA: TGTGCCAGCAGCACCGGGGGGAACCGCTACGAGCAGTACGTC.

The chain carries TRBV2 and TRBJ2-7, with TRBD1 matching 8 bases. The CDR3 sequence is 16 residues long. From germline, CDR1 is SNHLY and CDR2 FYNNEI. Trimming at V came to 4 bases and at J to 5 bases, leaving 13 bases not matched to a gene. The CDR3 DNA follows: TGTGCCAGCAGTGTCTACTCCAGGGGGCAGCGCGACGAGCAGTACTTC. It yields the protein CASSVYSRGQRDEQYF.

This chain uses TRBV9 with TRBJ1-2; 10 bases fit TRBD1. The CDR3 is made up of 14 amino acids. CDR1 is SGDLS and CDR2 is YYNGEE in the germline V gene. Unmatched junction bases numbered 3, after V lost 3 bases and J lost 4 bases. The CDR3 region is CASSGGTGAYGYTF. As DNA, the CDR3 is TGTGCCAGCAGCGGAGGGACAGGGGCCTATGGCTACACCTTC. The full variable domain, completed using reference TRBV9 and TRBJ1-2, is DSGVTQTPKHLITATGQRVTLRCSPRSGDLSVYWYQQSLDQGLQFLIQYYNGEERAKGNILERFSAQQFPDLHSELNLSSLELGDSALYFCASSGGTGAYGYTFGSGTRLTVV.

CDR3 nucleotides: TGTGCCAGCAGCTTAGACGGGGGGTCGGATACGCAGTATTTT. This translates into CASSLDGGSDTQYF. The chain recombines TRBV7-2 with TRBJ2-3; 7 bases line up with TRBD2. V dropped 1 base and J dropped 6; count of bases not matched to a gene: 4. The germline CDR1 and CDR2 sequences are SGHTA and FQGNSA. The CDR3 is 14 residues long.

This chain joins TRBV30 and TRBJ1-2; no clear D gene. V gave up 1 base and J gave up 2 bases, with 8 bases separating them. The CDR3 covers 13 residues. Germline loops: CDR1 GTSNPN, CDR2 SVGIG (reference sequence). The DNA of the CDR3 is TGTGCCTGGAGTGAGGGCGGGAACTATGGCTACACCTTC. Protein: CAWSEGGNYGYTF.

The chain joins TRBV7-2 to TRBJ2-2; maybe TRBD2 (6 bases). Trimming pared 6 bases from V and 3 bases from J, leaving 11 bases between. The germline V gene has CDR1 SGHTA and CDR2 FQGNSA. This CDR3 has 14 amino acids. The CDR3 reads CASSWDSYTGELFF. CDR3 DNA sequence: TGTGCCAGCAGTTGGGACTCGTACACCGGGGAGCTGTTTTTT.

This clone was seen once. The CDR3 is CASSFPEGENTGELFF. In DNA, the CDR3 is TGCGCCAGCAGCTTCCCTGAGGGAGAGAACACCGGGGAGCTGTTTTTT. V is TRBV5-1 and J is TRBJ2-2, with a possible D match to TRBD2 (5 bases). The V and J ends lost 2 bases and 1 base respectively, with 12 bases between them. The V gene's germline CDR1 is SGHRS and CDR2 YFSETQ. The CDR3 is 16 residues long. Based on the CDR3 plus reference TRBV5-1 and TRBJ2-2, the full variable domain is KAGVTQTPRYLIKTRGQQVTLSCSPISGHRSVSWYQQTPGQGLQFLFEYFSETQRNKGNFPGRFSGRQFSNSRSEMNVSTLELGDSALYLCASSFPEGENTGELFFGEGSRLTVL.

This rearrangement joins TRBV10-3 to TRBJ2-6; 9 bases match TRBD1. The CDR3 is 14 residues long. CDR1 ENHRY and CDR2 SYGVKD come from the germline V gene. Losses at the gene ends were 6 bases for V and 4 bases for J; bases not matched to a gene: 1. CDR3 sequence (DNA): TGTGCCATCAGACAGGGGGCGGGGGCCAACGTCCTGACTTTC. This translates into CAIRQGAGANVLTF.

This chain links TRBV24-1 with TRBJ1-4; 7 nucleotides align to TRBD1. This CDR3 has 15 amino acids. Per the germline V gene, CDR1 is KGHDR and CDR2 is SFDVKD. Germline trimming cut 5 bases from V and 7 bases from J; bases unmatched to any gene: 9. The CDR3 region is CATSARDSLGEKLFF. CDR3 nucleotide sequence: TGTGCCACCAGTGCCAGGGACAGCCTGGGTGAAAAACTGTTTTTT.

V usage is TRBV9 and J usage is TRBJ2-2; weak D call: TRBD2 (5 bases). Germline V gene sequence: CDR1 SGDLS, CDR2 YYNGEE. V dropped 10 bases and J dropped 0 bases, with 7 bases sitting between them. This CDR3 has 12 amino acids. The CDR3: CAGGSNTGELFF. The CDR3 DNA follows: TGTGCCGGCGGGTCGAACACCGGGGAGCTGTTTTTT.

The chain has TRBV5-1 and TRBJ1-3; no reliable D call. The CDR3 contains 15 residues. Trimming pared 1 base from V and 4 bases from J, leaving 12 bases between. Germline V lookup: CDR1 SGHRS, CDR2 YFSETQ. CDR3 in DNA: TGCGCCAGCAGCTTGCAGCCGGGTACCGGAAACACCATATATTTT. Amino acids: CASSLQPGTGNTIYF. Combining the CDR3 with reference TRBV5-1 and TRBJ1-3 gives the whole variable domain KAGVTQTPRYLIKTRGQQVTLSCSPISGHRSVSWYQQTPGQGLQFLFEYFSETQRNKGNFPGRFSGRQFSNSRSEMNVSTLELGDSALYLCASSLQPGTGNTIYFGEGSWLTVV.

The rearrangement links TRBV5-1 to TRBJ1-1; D might be TRBD1 (5 bases). The V gene's germline CDR1 is SGHRS and CDR2 YFSETQ. V lost 0 bases to trimming and J lost 11 bases, with 14 bases between them. CDR3 length: 13 residues. CDR3 coding DNA: TGCGCCAGCAGCTTGGGGTCTGCCGGGGGGGCTTTCTTT. Encoded protein: CASSLGSAGGAFF. The full variable domain, its missing parts supplied by reference TRBV5-1 and TRBJ1-1, is KAGVTQTPRYLIKTRGQQVTLSCSPISGHRSVSWYQQTPGQGLQFLFEYFSETQRNKGNFPGRFSGRQFSNSRSEMNVSTLELGDSALYLCASSLGSAGGAFFGQGTRLTVV.